The 13 T cell receptor beta chains below were found in one sample sequenced in a study of blood T cell repertoires in COVID-19. Data came from immunoSEQ multiplex PCR; TCRdb stores just in-frame clones and leaves some out. The sample yields around 140,000 clones, 70% to 90% seen once. What was sequenced was peripheral blood. These receptors were collected from a man in his 70s with active COVID-19.

CDR3 region: CASSPPTQASGSTDTQYF. DNA for the CDR3: TGTGCCAGCTCACCCCCGACTCAGGCTAGCGGGAGCACAGATACGCAGTATTTT. The V and J genes are TRBV18 and TRBJ2-3, with 8 bases lining up with TRBD2. Trimming at V came to 3 bases and at J to 0 bases, leaving 11 bases not matched to a gene. The V gene's germline CDR1 is KGHSH and CDR2 LQKENI. The CDR3 covers 18 residues.

The DNA of the CDR3 is TGTGCCAGCACCCCCGGACAGGGGGCCAATTCACCCCTCCACTTT. It is translated as CASTPGQGANSPLHF. The V call is TRBV28, the J call TRBJ1-6; 11 bases agree with TRBD1. The CDR3 length is 15 residues. V lost 7 bases, J lost 7 bases, and 6 bases stayed unmatched. Germline V gene sequence: CDR1 MDHEN, CDR2 SYDVKM.

V and J are TRBV9 and TRBJ1-4; D is possibly TRBD1 (5 bases). The germline V and J ends were trimmed by 0 bases and 7 bases, with 13 bases remaining between them. The V gene's germline CDR1 is SGDLS and CDR2 YYNGEE. This CDR3 contains 15 residues. CDR3 residues: CASSVEGRAGEKLFF. As DNA, the CDR3 is TGTGCCAGCAGCGTAGAAGGCAGGGCAGGTGAAAAACTGTTTTTT. The complete variable domain, with remaining parts taken from reference TRBV9 and TRBJ1-4, reads DSGVTQTPKHLITATGQRVTLRCSPRSGDLSVYWYQQSLDQGLQFLIQYYNGEERAKGNILERFSAQQFPDLHSELNLSSLELGDSALYFCASSVEGRAGEKLFFGSGTQLSVL.

The chain employs TRBV19 and TRBJ1-1, with D possibly TRBD1 on 6 matching bases. The germline V gene has CDR1 LNHDA and CDR2 SQIVND (reference sequence). The V end was cut by 4 bases, the J end by 4 bases, with 10 bases between. The CDR3 runs to 13 residues. The CDR3 DNA reads TGTGCCAGTAGTAACAGGGAGAGCACTGAAGCTTTCTTT. This encodes CASSNRESTEAFF.

The V call is TRBV7-3, the J call TRBJ2-6; D gene ambiguous. Per germline, CDR1 SGHTA and CDR2 FQGTGA. Trimming left V 5 bases short and J 2 bases short, with 10 bases between. This CDR3 has 15 amino acids. In DNA, the CDR3 is TGTGCCAGCAGCCAACAACGAACTGGGGCCAACGTCCTGACTTTC. Its translation is CASSQQRTGANVLTF.

This clone was observed once. The sample holds other DNA sequences that translate to the same CDR3. The chain couples TRBV28 to TRBJ2-5; 10 nucleotides agree with TRBD1. With V trimmed by 5 bases and J by 4 bases, 7 bases remained unmatched. The germline gives CDR1 MDHEN, CDR2 SYDVKM. The CDR3 length is 15 residues. The DNA for the CDR3 is TGTGCCAGCAGTCCCCCGGGACAGGGGAGAGAGACCCAGTACTTC. Its translation: CASSPPGQGRETQYF.

The chain joins TRBV7-2 to TRBJ2-7; possibly TRBD1 for D (6 bases). The CDR3 contains 13 residues. V lost 4 bases and J 0 bases, leaving 7 bases between the germline ends. CDR1 SGHTA and CDR2 FQGNSA come from the germline V gene. CDR3 sequence: CASSWDNSYEQYF. The CDR3 coding sequence is TGTGCCAGCAGCTGGGACAACTCCTACGAGCAGTACTTC.

The V gene is TRBV11-2, the J gene TRBJ2-1; 10 positions match TRBD1. Germline V CDR1 and CDR2: SGHAT, FQNNGV. The J segment lost 3 bases and the V segment lost 7 bases, leaving 6 bases of the junction unmatched. The CDR3 consists of 15 residues. The DNA for the CDR3 is TGTGCCAGCACCCAGGACAGGGGGAACTACAATGAGCAGTTCTTC. Its translation is CASTQDRGNYNEQFF.

This rearrangement joins TRBV2 to TRBJ1-1; D gene ambiguous. The V gene lost 4 bases and the J gene lost 7 bases, with 13 bases spanning the gap. Germline V CDR1 and CDR2: SNHLY, FYNNEI. The CDR3 length is 13 residues. This chain's CDR3 is CASSGGSFGEAFF. The DNA of the CDR3 is TGTGCCAGCAGTGGAGGAAGTTTCGGTGAAGCTTTCTTT.

This chain uses TRBV27 with TRBJ2-2; the D gene is possibly TRBD1 (5 bases). The CDR3 runs 16 residues. V was shortened by 6 bases and J by 0 bases, with 14 bases between the two germline ends. Germline CDR1 reads MNHEY; CDR2 reads SMNVEV (reference sequence). The CDR3 protein is CASSGPRVTNTGELFF. The CDR3 region has the DNA TGTGCCAGCAGCGGCCCCAGGGTGACGAACACCGGGGAGCTGTTTTTT.

This sequence joins TRBV19 and TRBJ2-2; D is unresolved. The CDR3 is 15 amino acids. V was trimmed by 9 bases and J by 5 bases, leaving 19 bases between them. Germline V lookup: CDR1 LNHDA, CDR2 SQIVND (reference sequence). Here the CDR3 reads CASKVSLSRTGELFF. CDR3 nucleotides: TGTGCCAGCAAAGTCTCCCTTAGCCGTACCGGGGAGCTGTTTTTT.

V and J are TRBV7-6 and TRBJ1-1; no definite D call. V shed 8 bases and J shed 5 bases, with 15 bases lying between them. Germline CDR1 reads SGHVS; CDR2 reads FNYEAQ. This CDR3 comprises 13 residues. CDR3 residues: CASAWTGKTEAFF. The CDR3 DNA reads TGTGCCAGCGCCTGGACGGGGAAGACTGAAGCTTTCTTT.

V gene TRBV7-6 combines with J gene TRBJ2-7; 11 bases are a match to TRBD2. The CDR3 is made up of 15 amino acids. V trimming: 1 base; J trimming: 3 bases; junction bases outside the gene matches: 2. Germline-derived CDR1 and CDR2 are SGHVS and FNYEAQ. In DNA form, the CDR3 reads TGTGCCAGCAGCTTAGAAACTAGCGGGAGCTACGAGCAGTACTTC. It encodes CASSLETSGSYEQYF.